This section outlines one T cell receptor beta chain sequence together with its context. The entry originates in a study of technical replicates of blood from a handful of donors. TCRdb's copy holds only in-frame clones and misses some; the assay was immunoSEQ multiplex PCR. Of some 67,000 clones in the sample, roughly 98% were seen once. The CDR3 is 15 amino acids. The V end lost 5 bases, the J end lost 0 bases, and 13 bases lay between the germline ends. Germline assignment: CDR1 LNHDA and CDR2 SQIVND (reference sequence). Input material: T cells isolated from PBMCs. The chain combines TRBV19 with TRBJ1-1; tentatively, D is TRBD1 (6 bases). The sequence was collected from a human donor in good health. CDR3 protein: CASSSGQYMNTEAFF. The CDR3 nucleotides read TGTGCCAGTAGTTCAGGACAGTACATGAACACTGAAGCTTTCTTT.